The 32 T cell receptor beta chains presented below share a single source sample, sequenced in a study of shared clonotypes between healthy human individuals. Profiling relied on immunoSEQ multiplex PCR, and the TCRdb table lists in-frame clones only, not all of them. The sample lists over 2 million clones, approximately 95% occurring once. Sequencing was performed on naive CD4+ T cells sorted from blood. The subset was: CD45RA+ positively selected. The receptors shown here come from a man between 18 and 35 years old in good health.

The chain employs TRBV5-1 and TRBJ1-2; 9 bases are a match to TRBD1. Germline V gene sequence: CDR1 SGHRS, CDR2 YFSETQ. V shed 7 bases, J shed 7 bases, and the junction held 8 bases outside the gene matches. This CDR3 is built from 13 residues. The CDR3 reads CASSEQGARGYTF. CDR3 DNA sequence: TGCGCCAGCTCGGAACAGGGGGCGCGTGGCTACACCTTC.

The J gene is TRBJ1-1, the V gene TRBV4-3; D call uncertain. The CDR3 extends over 14 amino acids. Germline V gives CDR1 LGHNA, CDR2 YSLEER. V shed 0 bases and J shed 1 base, with 6 bases lying between them. CDR3 nucleotide sequence: TGCGCCAGCAGCCAAGAAATGGGGAACACTGAAGCTTTCTTT. It is translated as CASSQEMGNTEAFF.

This chain joins TRBV9 and TRBJ2-5; 9 positions agree with TRBD1. This CDR3 contains 15 residues. The ends lost 4 bases at V and 4 bases at J; junction bases unmatched: 8. Looked up from germline, CDR1 is SGDLS and CDR2 is YYNGEE. The CDR3 bases are TGTGCCAGCAGCCCGGGGACAGGGATCACAGAGACCCAGTACTTC. This codes for CASSPGTGITETQYF.

The V and J genes are TRBV7-2 and TRBJ2-2, with no clear D. Trimming shortened V by 2 bases and J by 2 bases, and 6 bases separated the two germline ends. The germline V gene encodes CDR1 SGHTA and CDR2 FQGNSA. The CDR3 is 14 amino acids. DNA for the CDR3: TGTGCCAGCAGCTTATCTAGTAACACCGGGGAGCTGTTTTTT. Its protein product is CASSLSSNTGELFF. Full variable domain (remainder filled in from reference TRBV7-2 and TRBJ2-2): GAGVSQSPSNKVTEKGKDVELRCDPISGHTALYWYRQSLGQGLEFLIYFQGNSAPDKSGLPSDRFSAERTGGSVSTLTIQRTQQEDSAVYLCASSLSSNTGELFFGEGSRLTVL.

J is TRBJ2-5 and V is TRBV6-1, with 8 bases identical to TRBD2. Trimming at V came to 6 bases and at J to 5 bases, leaving 5 bases not matched to a gene. The CDR3 runs to 13 residues. Per germline, CDR1 MNHNS and CDR2 SASEGT. The CDR3 protein is CASRKRGRETQYF. The CDR3 DNA reads as TGTGCCAGCAGGAAGCGGGGGAGGGAGACCCAGTACTTC.

Concerning this clone itself: The sample has other DNA sequences that encode this CDR3 too. CDR3 sequence: CASSPPGGNEQYF. The CDR3 bases are TGTGCCAGCTCACCACCAGGGGGAAACGAGCAGTACTTC. V gene TRBV18 combines with J gene TRBJ2-7; possibly TRBD1 for D (6 bases). CDR1 KGHSH and CDR2 LQKENI come from the germline V gene. This CDR3 is 13 amino acids long. V lost 0 bases and J lost 5, with 8 bases in between.

The V gene is TRBV2, the J gene TRBJ1-3, with D tentatively TRBD1 (6 bases). The CDR3 is made up of 16 amino acids. V was shortened by 5 bases and J by 1 base, with 15 bases between the two germline ends. Germline lookup yields CDR1 SNHLY and CDR2 FYNNEI. The CDR3 sequence is CASSLARGGSGNTIYF. For the CDR3, the DNA is TGTGCCAGCAGTTTGGCCAGGGGTGGATCTGGAAACACCATATATTTT.

This clone was observed once. V and J are TRBV5-4 and TRBJ2-1; D gene uncertain. V was cut by 3 bases and J by 5 bases, with 24 bases left in between. The CDR3 consists of 18 residues. CDR1 is SGHNT, CDR2 YYREEE, per germline (reference sequence). In nucleotides, the CDR3 is TGTGCCAGCAGCTGGGATTACTCCGGGCCCAGAAGGAACAATGAGCAGTTCTTC. Amino acids: CASSWDYSGPRRNNEQFF.

This clone was seen only once. The chain links TRBV14 to TRBJ2-2, with D hard to call. Germline CDR1 and CDR2: SGHDN and FVKESK. V dropped 5 bases and J dropped 5 bases, with 12 bases sitting between them. CDR3 length equals 14 residues. CDR3 in amino acids: CASSAHTLTGELFF. Written as DNA, the CDR3 is TGTGCCAGCAGCGCGCACACCCTTACCGGGGAGCTGTTTTTT. Full variable domain (missing parts from reference TRBV14 and TRBJ2-2): EAGVTQFPSHSVIEKGQTVTLRCDPISGHDNLYWYRRVMGKEIKFLLHFVKESKQDESGMPNNRFLAERTGGTYSTLKVQPAELEDSGVYFCASSAHTLTGELFFGEGSRLTVL.

In regard to this clone: Within the sample, other DNA sequences also encode this same CDR3. The chain uses TRBV7-9 and TRBJ2-2; no clear D. The CDR3 sequence is 13 residues long. V dropped 5 bases and J dropped 0 bases, with 4 bases sitting between them. Germline lookup yields CDR1 SEHNR and CDR2 FQNEAQ (reference sequence). CDR3 in amino acids: CASSLTNTGELFF. The CDR3 coding sequence is TGTGCCAGCAGCCTAACGAACACCGGGGAGCTGTTTTTT.

The chain joins TRBV19 to TRBJ2-7; maybe TRBD1 (6 bases). V lost 6 bases to trimming and J lost 0 bases, with 12 bases between them. The CDR3 runs 14 residues. Germline V gene data show CDR1 as LNHDA and CDR2 as SQIVND (reference sequence). CDR3 region: CASRRTGSSYEQYF. In nucleotides, the CDR3 is TGTGCCAGTAGGAGAACAGGGAGCTCCTACGAGCAGTACTTC.

The CDR3: CASSYSTGRGSPLHF. The CDR3 DNA reads TGTGCCAGCAGTTACTCGACAGGGAGGGGATCACCCCTCCACTTT. The chain has TRBV6-6 and TRBJ1-6, with 7 bases that match TRBD1. V lost 0 bases to trimming and J lost 10 bases; unmatched junction nucleotides: 6. The CDR3 runs to 15 residues. The germline gives CDR1 MNHNY, CDR2 SVGAGI (reference sequence).

This clone has more than one count but fewer than ten. This chain connects TRBV11-3 to TRBJ2-3; 7 bases are shared with TRBD2. The junction had 13 bases not matched to a gene; V was cut back by 4 bases and J by 6 bases. This CDR3 contains 16 residues. Germline loops: CDR1 SGHNT, CDR2 YENEEA. The CDR3 sequence is CASSSPGGSSGDTQYF. The CDR3, as DNA: TGTGCCAGCAGCTCCCCCGGCGGGAGTTCGGGGGATACGCAGTATTTT. The whole variable domain, remainder taken from reference TRBV11-3 and TRBJ2-3, is EAGVVQSPRYKIIEKKQPVAFWCNPISGHNTLYWYLQNLGQGPELLIRYENEEAVDDSQLPKDRFSAERLKGVDSTLKIQPAELGDSAVYLCASSSPGGSSGDTQYFGPGTRLTVL.

The V call is TRBV7-9, the J call TRBJ2-1; perhaps TRBD2 as D (6 bases). The CDR3 covers 16 residues. Looked up from germline, CDR1 is SEHNR and CDR2 is FQNEAQ (reference sequence). V was cut by 4 bases and J by 2 bases, with 15 bases left in between. Here the CDR3 reads CASSYSGRPTYNEQFF. CDR3 coding DNA: TGTGCCAGCAGCTACTCTGGGAGGCCCACCTACAATGAGCAGTTCTTC.

This chain links TRBV28 with TRBJ2-5, with D possibly called TRBD1 or TRBD2 (5 bases each). The end of the DNA aligns better with TRBJ2-7, so the J call may be wrong. The CDR3 has 16 residues. From germline, CDR1 is MDHEN and CDR2 SYDVKM. Here the CDR3 DNA reads TGTGCCAGCACCCGGCAGGGATCGAGGGGTCGCTACGAGCAGTACTTC. Its protein is CASTRQGSRGRYEQYF.

CDR3 sequence: CASNLTPEGTQYF. The CDR3 bases are TGCGCCAGCAACCTGACACCGGAGGGGACCCAGTACTTC. The chain links TRBV5-1 to TRBJ2-5; maybe TRBD2 (6 bases). The V gene lost 6 bases and the J gene lost 7 bases, with 16 bases spanning the gap. The CDR3 sequence is 13 residues long. Germline V gives CDR1 SGHRS, CDR2 YFSETQ.

The chain couples TRBV28 to TRBJ1-1; 7 nucleotides line up with TRBD1. V was pared by 7 bases and J by 7 bases, with 9 bases of the junction left unmatched. Germline loops: CDR1 MDHEN, CDR2 SYDVKM. The CDR3 extends over 13 amino acids. The CDR3 loop reads CASKWGTVSEAFF. The CDR3 DNA sequence: TGTGCCAGCAAATGGGGGACAGTCAGTGAAGCTTTCTTT.

Concerning this clone: In the same sample, other DNA sequences code for this CDR3. V usage is TRBV5-1 and J usage is TRBJ1-6, with 8 positions matching TRBD1. The CDR3 is 15 amino acids. Germline trimming cut 0 bases from V and 10 bases from J; bases unmatched to any gene: 6. The germline CDR1 and CDR2 sequences are SGHRS and YFSETQ. The CDR3 loop is CASSLGGQGFSPLHF. The CDR3 DNA is TGCGCCAGCAGCTTGGGCGGACAGGGTTTCTCACCCCTCCACTTT.

The V call is TRBV29-1, the J call TRBJ1-2; 7 positions agree with TRBD1. The CDR3 runs 13 residues. Germline values: CDR1 SQVTM, CDR2 ANQGSEA. J gave up 8 bases and V 6 bases, and 12 bases lay outside the gene matches. CDR3 nucleotide sequence: TGCAGCGTGGGGGACAGTACCTCGCGCGGCTACACCTTC. Translation gives CSVGDSTSRGYTF.

This sequence joins TRBV6-5 and TRBJ1-3, with a tentative D call TRBD1 (5 bases). This CDR3 has 15 residues. Trimming cost V 8 bases and J 4 bases, with 18 bases left between them. The germline V gene encodes CDR1 MNHEY and CDR2 SVGAGI. The CDR3 nucleotides are TGTGCCAGCTCCAGGGTACAGGTTCGGGGAAACACCATATATTTT. Protein product: CASSRVQVRGNTIYF.

The chain is built from TRBV6-1 and TRBJ1-2, with D possibly matching TRBD1 (6 bases). CDR1 is MNHNS, CDR2 SASEGT, per germline. The CDR3 is 15 amino acids. Trimming shortened V by 2 bases and J by 3 bases, and 13 bases separated the two germline ends. CDR3 sequence (DNA): TGTGCCAGCAGTGAATCCCAGGGGTACTACTATGGCTACACCTTC. It is translated as CASSESQGYYYGYTF.

CDR3 loop: CAISESEGLGGWDYGYTF. CDR3 nucleotide sequence: TGTGCCATCAGTGAGTCGGAAGGACTCGGGGGATGGGACTATGGCTACACCTTC. The genes are TRBV10-3 and TRBJ1-2, with D perhaps TRBD1 (5 bases). CDR1 and CDR2 (germline): ENHRY, SYGVKD. Trimming took 0 bases from V and 3 from J, leaving 20 bases between them. The CDR3 extends over 18 amino acids.

Note on this clone: This specimen includes other DNA sequences encoding the same CDR3. V is TRBV18 and J is TRBJ2-5; 7 bases line up with TRBD2. Germline V CDR1 and CDR2: KGHSH, LQKENI. The CDR3 spans 15 residues. Trimming removed 0 bases from V and 1 base from J; junction bases left unmatched: 2. The CDR3 region is CASSPPGLPQETQYF. The DNA for the CDR3 is TGTGCCAGCTCACCACCGGGACTACCCCAAGAGACCCAGTACTTC.

V is TRBV11-2 and J is TRBJ2-2; the D is unclear. The V gene's germline CDR1 is SGHAT and CDR2 FQNNGV. Trimming stripped 6 bases from V and 0 bases from J, with 8 bases between. This CDR3 is 14 amino acids long. The CDR3 nucleotides read TGTGCCAGCAGGGACGGCTCGAACACCGGGGAGCTGTTTTTT. Translated: CASRDGSNTGELFF.

Concerning this clone itself: Other DNA sequences in the same sample also yield this CDR3. The chain carries TRBV18 and TRBJ2-5, with 11 bases that match TRBD1. V was pared by 0 bases and J by 2 bases, with 2 bases of the junction left unmatched. Germline V CDR1 and CDR2: KGHSH, LQKENI. This CDR3 has 16 residues. The CDR3 region has the DNA TGTGCCAGCTCACCACCGGGACAGGGGGGACAAGAGACCCAGTACTTC. Residues: CASSPPGQGGQETQYF.

To note about this clone: Within the sample, other DNA sequences also encode this same CDR3. The rearrangement joins TRBV30 to TRBJ1-5, with D maybe TRBD1 (6 bases). The length of the CDR3 is 14 residues. Germline assignment: CDR1 GTSNPN and CDR2 SVGIG (reference sequence). Trimming shortened V by 5 bases and J by 4 bases, and 15 bases separated the two germline ends. CDR3 residues: CAWSQGGSNQPQHF. The CDR3 DNA reads as TGTGCCTGGTCCCAAGGGGGGTCAAATCAGCCCCAGCATTTT.

The rearrangement links TRBV5-6 to TRBJ2-7, with 10 positions matching TRBD2. The CDR3 is made up of 13 amino acids. The V segment lost 4 bases and the J segment 6 bases; nucleotides outside the gene matches: 4. CDR1 and CDR2 (germline): SGHDT, YYEEEE. The CDR3 DNA follows: TGTGCCAGCAGCCCGGGACTAGCGACCGAGCAGTACTTC. Translated, it gives CASSPGLATEQYF.

V is TRBV10-2 and J is TRBJ1-5; D uncertain. The V end lost 2 bases, the J end lost 5 bases, and 7 bases lay between the germline ends. The CDR3 has 13 amino acids. CDR1 is WSHSY, CDR2 SAAADI, per germline. This CDR3 reads CASSENTYQPQHF. Written as DNA, the CDR3 is TGCGCCAGCAGTGAGAACACATATCAGCCCCAGCATTTT.

With regard to this clone: This same CDR3 is encoded by further DNA sequences in the sample. V is TRBV30 and J is TRBJ1-5; perhaps TRBD1 as D (6 bases). V was pared by 1 base and J by 5 bases, with 6 bases between. In germline, CDR1 is GTSNPN, CDR2 SVGIG (reference sequence). The CDR3 extends over 12 amino acids. The CDR3 reads CAWSDRDQPQHF. CDR3 nucleotides: TGTGCCTGGAGTGACAGGGATCAGCCCCAGCATTTT.

Notes on this clone: Other DNA sequences from this sample encode an identical CDR3 as well. The chain carries TRBV9 and TRBJ2-3, with TRBD2 as a possible D gene (6 bases). Germline CDR1 is SGDLS and CDR2 is YYNGEE. This CDR3 spans 15 amino acids. Trimming pared 0 bases from V and 3 bases from J, leaving 11 bases between. Written as DNA, the CDR3 is TGTGCCAGCAGCGTAGACGGGAGAGGGACAGATACGCAGTATTTT. Translation gives CASSVDGRGTDTQYF.

The chain joins TRBV6-1 to TRBJ1-2, with D unresolved. V was cut by 2 bases and J by 10 bases, with 17 bases left in between. The CDR3 runs to 14 residues. The germline gives CDR1 MNHNS, CDR2 SASEGT. CDR3 sequence: CASSELNRVLDYTF. CDR3 coding DNA: TGTGCCAGCAGTGAATTGAATAGGGTCTTGGACTACACCTTC.

The V gene is TRBV21-1, the J gene TRBJ2-7. TRBV21-1 is a listed pseudogene. The length of the CDR3 is 13 residues. CDR3 amino acids: CASIYGTFYEQYF. CDR3 DNA: TGTGCCAGCATATACGGCACTTTCTACGAGCAGTACTTC.